This TCR beta chain was retrieved from a study of vaccination and CD4 T cells after COVID-19. Study-wide background: Control cultures, each given a CEFX pool, an HIV-1 Nef pool, or no peptide, were included.

This clonotype occurred a few times. Its antigen is not known. Researchers used the Oncomine TCR Beta short-read assay to sequence DNA from cultured CD4+ T cells. TCRdb reprocessed the PCR reads with MiXCR, giving one entry per CDR3 protein. The sample yields about 18,000 distinct CDR3 sequences, 35% to 50% seen once. V lost 6 bases and J lost 7; bases outside the gene matches: 7. This CDR3 has 15 amino acids. The germline CDR1 and CDR2 sequences are MNHNS and SASEGT. The treatment: roughly 10-day PBMC culture with coronavirus spike peptide pools or control peptides (ViraFEST assay). The clonotype originates from a human donor who had recovered from COVID-19. This chain uses TRBV6-1 with TRBJ1-6; 9 bases agree with TRBD1. The source material was CD4+ T cells from blood, cultured in vitro, sampled after SARS-CoV-2 vaccination. The CDR3, as DNA: TGTGCCAGCAGACCAGGGACAGGGCGCAATTCACCCCTCCACTTT. Its translation: CASRPGTGRNSPLHF.